This TCR beta chain was sequenced in a study of shared clonotypes between healthy human individuals. Sequenced by immunoSEQ multiplex PCR; TCRdb stores in-frame clones only, minus some. The repertoire consists of 760,000 or so clones, with about 96% occurring once and the leading ten covering approximately 0.2%. The length of the CDR3 is 13 residues. Germline CDR1 reads MNHEY; CDR2 reads SVGAGI. The V end lost 6 bases, the J end lost 6 bases, and 14 bases lay between the germline ends. Naivety among CD8 cells was defined by CD45RO negativity and positive CCR7 selection, thereby excluding terminally differentiated effector memory CD45RA+ cells.

The receptor was isolated from a man younger than 40 in good health. J is TRBJ1-2 and V is TRBV6-5, with D maybe TRBD1 (6 bases). Sequencing was carried out using naive CD8+ T cells sorted from blood. CDR3: CASRVGGADGYTF. Written as DNA, the CDR3 is TGTGCCAGCAGGGTTGGGGGGGCTGATGGCTACACCTTC.